This TCR beta chain was sequenced in a study of cytomegalovirus exposure and HLA in healthy donors (dated by TCRdb to about 2017). About the study as a whole: In an earlier analysis of 587 of the donors, less than 350 Gb of sequence data and some 100 million unique TCR beta sequences from 180 million or so T cells were reported. The later analysis used no new phenotypic data to find candidate immune exposures, relying instead on TCR beta sequences and their occurrence across donors. Both class I and class II loci were covered by HLA typing, at four-digit resolution. The number of donors typed differed by locus, with about 629-640 for A, B, C, DRB1 and DQB1, roughly 520 for DQA1, 606 for DPA1, and around 430 for DPB1. Roughly 5 DR-DQ haplotypes were treated as single units for association and clustering because of strong linkage in the cohort. On average, about 240,000 unique TCR beta nucleotide sequences were sequenced per donor among about 400 genotyped donors of the cohort, with 15% to 20% of those sequences being non-productive. An earlier analysis of around 640 of the donors used high-throughput TCR beta sequencing to judge whether each TCR beta V gene segment behaved as functional or pseudogenic. All discovery cohort repertoires had been generated on a single sequencing platform. To predict cytomegalovirus infection status, the study brought together high-throughput TCR immunosequencing, statistical association of individual TCRs with disease status, and machine learning. Along with the approximately 670-subject first cohort, a separate validation cohort of over 90 different subjects was used. In a later analysis, previously published TCR beta repertoires from more than 500 donors were re-analyzed and high-resolution HLA genotyping was added so that TCR occurrence patterns could be studied. The study profiled the T cell repertoires of approximately 700 subjects by immunosequencing and related them to cytomegalovirus serostatus. The study aimed to test whether signatures of past pathogen exposure could be identified by cataloging public T cell receptors. Donor age, sex, ethnicity and CMV serostatus were compiled together with the repertoire data. About 280 gigabases of sequencing data and tens of millions of unique TCR sequences were included in an early release covering about 700 HLA-typed donors. Of the roughly 390 genotyped donors, 65% to 90% were placed in the genetic ancestry cluster associated with self-reported Caucasian donors. In a later genetic analysis, genome-wide SNP genotypes for about three fifths of the roughly 670 donors were used, and that subset was treated as a discovery cohort. Here is what the overall study found, with its caveats: A later genetic analysis reported fewer N-insertions in productive TCRs among donors in an Asian-associated ancestry cluster than the 666-donor mean. Presence/absence analyses assumed roughly uniform sequencing depth across donors, an assumption that may not hold. In a later analysis, some 17,000 TCR beta sequences were associated with specific HLA alleles at a false discovery rate of 0.05. Linkage disequilibrium might explain the correlated functional status among segregating V segments, but an unknown experimental factor could not be excluded. Assigning TCR associations to individual alleles was difficult when HLA alleles, especially DR and DQ, strongly co-occurred. In this cohort, only TCR beta chains were sequenced, and detectable features were limited by the absence of alpha or paired-chain data. Some IMGT-functional V segments, including TRBV6-2 and TRBV6-3, could not be distinguished by the 87-base-pair reads and were therefore excluded. The classifier was reported to diagnose cytomegalovirus status with high specificity and sensitivity in both the original cohort and the validation cohort. Compared with equally common non-associated chains, HLA-associated TCR beta chains in a later analysis were more clonally expanded and had lower generation probabilities. A cluster of highly shared sequence variants was judged likely to be a technical artifact of the sequencing pipeline. Because counts were too low, some 16 rarely observed V segments, including chromosome 9 orphons, were excluded from the earlier analysis of several hundred of the donors. Because some donors lacked HLA typing at each locus, the association tests relied only on the typed subset. Most CMV-associated TCR beta chains appeared to be HLA-restricted in a later analysis, and the HLA associations seemed to be driven largely by CMV exposure. Broadly in line with IMGT annotations, most TCR beta V segments showed up in productive rearrangements about 87% or about 30% of the time in an earlier analysis of about 500 of the donors. V-gene and J-gene trimming of TCR beta chains was associated with a missense DCLRE1C variant in a later genetic analysis, and the association was replicated in an independent cohort. The study listed 150 to 200 TCR beta chains as associated with cytomegalovirus. The only immune exposure information available for the cohort was CMV serostatus. In vitro tests confirmed that three of the cytomegalovirus-associated TCR beta chains recognize cytomegalovirus antigens. According to a later analysis, parvovirus B19, influenza, CMV and Epstein-Barr virus appeared linked to several top co-occurrence clusters. In a later analysis, TCR association rates were found to vary across HLA loci, with the most associated TCRs seen for DRB1 alleles and the fewest for HLA-C alleles. While some public TCRs were present in many individuals, most TCR sequences turned up only very rarely across donors. The authors suggested that the approach could potentially be generalized to other disease states and immunological phenotypes. A further reported finding was that TCR beta sequences accurately predicted the HLA-A and HLA-B alleles for most subjects in the first cohort.

The CDR3 starts with the cysteine, ends with the phenylalanine, and has 16 residues. Only the CDR3 part of the read is kept: 48 bases, read in frame from the first base. At the junction V is shortened by 4 bases and J by 0 bases, with 17 bases in between. In the germline V gene, CDR1 corresponds to SGHRS and CDR2 to YFSETQ. Receptor libraries were prepared by the immunoSEQ multiplex PCR assay. For the multiplex PCR, a mixture combining 60 forward primers for TCR Vbeta segments and 13 reverse primers for TCR Jbeta segments was used. A multiplex PCR assay on genomic DNA amplified the CDR3 region of rearranged TCR beta genes. Amplified TCR beta libraries were sequenced as 87-base-pair reads on the Illumina HiSeq System. Turning to the authors' computational methods: A later analysis counted about 82 million unique TCR beta chains across the 500 to 850 repertoires, and about 10 million of these chains were shared by at least two donors. Raw reads were error-corrected and collapsed into unique sequences with a nearest-neighbor algorithm that merged closely related sequences to remove PCR and sequencing errors. Alignment of CDR3 sequences to IMGT reference sequences was used to assign V, D and J gene segments. For a sequence to be retained, a match of at least six nucleotides was required to both a V gene segment and a J gene segment. A rearrangement was called productive if the CDR3 had no stop codons and remained in frame with V and J, and every other rearrangement was called non-productive. CDR3 was defined by IMGT convention, running from the second conserved V-encoded cysteine to the conserved J-encoded phenylalanine. In an earlier analysis of roughly 580 of the donors, sequences lacking an unambiguous match to a single V gene segment were excluded. An earlier analysis of fewer than 750 of the donors classified V segments as functional when productive rearrangements were above 56.7% and as segregating when the standard deviation between donors was above 5%. A statistical classification framework was built to diagnose cytomegalovirus status from the catalog of TCR beta chain sequences. In a later analysis, TCR nucleotide sequences were compared against IMGT/GENE-DB human TR gene sequences so that V and J genes could be assigned. A later analysis assigned CDR3 sequences and most-parsimonious VDJ recombination scenarios with the TCRdist pipeline. A later analysis defined each TCR beta chain by its CDR3 amino acid sequence plus V-gene family, and excluded reads lacking a unique V-gene family. A later analysis removed 592 highly shared, low-generation-probability nucleotide sequences to deal with suspected cross-contamination and a sequencing artifact. A later analysis calculated a clonal expansion index for each public chain from normalized within-repertoire ranks of inferred template counts. Generation probabilities in a later analysis came from a VDJ recombination model fitted to out-of-frame rearrangements, and those results were checked against IGoR. Hypergeometric tests were used in a later analysis to score TCR-TCR, TCR-HLA and TCR-CMV co-occurrence, with a repertoire-size bias correction applied to the TCR pairs. To estimate false discovery rates, a later analysis permuted the HLA or CMV assignments 20 times. In a later analysis, co-occurring TCRs were grouped with DBSCAN, and TCRdist sequence similarity was added when clustering was performed within HLA-allele-positive subsets. Repertoires with fewer than 30,000 or more than 120,000 public chains, plus five repertoires with anomalous nucleotide sharing, were excluded from co-occurrence clustering. Held by TCRdb, this immuneACCESS table contains in-frame sequences only and omits some clones. Under half of the omission traces to an unresolved V gene where checked; the cause of the rest is unknown. V, J and clone size derive from that table, while D and trimming were established from the DNA sequence. The sample has under 200,000 clones on record, 78% of them singletons. The ten largest clones add up to approximately 3% of the sample.

As for this clone: Its antigen remains unidentified. No base quality values were provided; no much bigger clone lies one nucleotide off.

The cohort consisted of approximately 690 healthy bone marrow donors. All cohort members were sampled while nominally healthy, although unrecorded immune exposures were likely present. The donor was CMV seronegative and was included in the group of several hundred seronegative cohort members. A peripheral blood sample was collected from each donor, and TCR beta sequencing was performed on peripheral blood mononuclear cells. Genomic DNA was extracted from the blood cell samples with the Qiagen DNeasy Blood Extraction Kit. The clonotype was recovered from a woman aged 40-49 years in good health and CMV-seronegative. The sequence joins TRBV5-1 to TRBJ2-7; TRBD1 could be the D gene, as 6 bases match. Sequences were obtained from PBMCs. The CDR3 has the sequence CASSAHRAPSSYEQYF. The DNA is as follows: TGCGCCAGCAGCGCGCACAGGGCCCCTAGCTCCTACGAGCAGTACTTC.